This T cell receptor (beta chain) was profiled in a study of blood T cell repertoires in COVID-19. Overall study context: T cells, B-cell-depleted T cells, or PBMCs supplied cDNA or gDNA.

The study drew participants aged about 18 to 95 years from fewer than 30 US areas. This CDR3 spans 15 amino acids. Per germline, CDR1 SGHRS and CDR2 YFSETQ. V shed 0 bases and J 5 bases; nucleotides not matched to a gene: 5. Some clones are missing from TCRdb's copy, which holds only in-frame ones; the method was immunoSEQ multiplex PCR. This sample has under 200,000 clones, with approximately 83% found just once. The sequence derives from a woman aged 55-70 years who had recovered from COVID-19. This rearrangement joins TRBV5-1 to TRBJ2-7; TRBD1 matches 10 bases. Sequenced sample: PBMCs or T cells enriched from blood (not recorded which). This CDR3 reads CASSLAGTGAHEQYF. CDR3 bases: TGCGCCAGCAGCTTGGCCGGGACAGGGGCCCACGAGCAGTACTTC.